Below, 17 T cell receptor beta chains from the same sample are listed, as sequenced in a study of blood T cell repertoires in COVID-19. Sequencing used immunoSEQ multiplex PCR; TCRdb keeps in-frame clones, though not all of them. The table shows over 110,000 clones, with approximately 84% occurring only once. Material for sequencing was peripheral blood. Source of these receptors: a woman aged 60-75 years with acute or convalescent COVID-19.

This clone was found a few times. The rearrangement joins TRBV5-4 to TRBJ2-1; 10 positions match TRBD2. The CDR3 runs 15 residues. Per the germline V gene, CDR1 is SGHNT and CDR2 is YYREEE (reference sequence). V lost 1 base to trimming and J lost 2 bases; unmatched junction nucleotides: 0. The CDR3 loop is CASSLTSGAYNEQFF. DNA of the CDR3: TGTGCCAGCAGCTTGACTAGCGGGGCCTACAATGAGCAGTTCTTC.

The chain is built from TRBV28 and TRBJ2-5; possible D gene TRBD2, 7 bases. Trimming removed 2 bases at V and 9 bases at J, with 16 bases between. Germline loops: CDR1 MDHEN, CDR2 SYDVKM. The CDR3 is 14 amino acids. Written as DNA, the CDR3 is TGTGCCAGCAGTTTAAGGGGGGGGAGCGGGGCCCAGTACTTC. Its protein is CASSLRGGSGAQYF.

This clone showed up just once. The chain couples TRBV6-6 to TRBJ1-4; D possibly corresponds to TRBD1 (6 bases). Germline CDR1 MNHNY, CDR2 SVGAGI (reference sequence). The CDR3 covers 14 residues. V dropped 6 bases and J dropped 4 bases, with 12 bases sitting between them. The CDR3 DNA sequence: TGTGCCAGCAGCCGGACAGCCAATAATGAAAAACTGTTTTTT. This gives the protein CASSRTANNEKLFF.

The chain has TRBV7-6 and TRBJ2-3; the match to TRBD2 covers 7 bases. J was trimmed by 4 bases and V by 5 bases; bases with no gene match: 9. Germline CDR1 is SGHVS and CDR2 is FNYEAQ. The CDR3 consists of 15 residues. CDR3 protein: CASSPSGFRADTQYF. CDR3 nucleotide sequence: TGTGCCAGCAGCCCTAGCGGATTTCGGGCAGATACGCAGTATTTT.

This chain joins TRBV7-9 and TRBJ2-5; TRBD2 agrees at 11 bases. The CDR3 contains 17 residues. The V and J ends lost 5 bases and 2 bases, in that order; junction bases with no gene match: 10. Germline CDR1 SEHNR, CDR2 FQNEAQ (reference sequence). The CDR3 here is CASSPRTSGSTQETQYF. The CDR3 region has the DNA TGTGCCAGCAGCCCCCGGACTAGCGGGTCAACTCAAGAGACCCAGTACTTC. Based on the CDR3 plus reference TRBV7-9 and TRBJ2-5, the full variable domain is DTGVSQNPRHKITKRGQNVTFRCDPISEHNRLYWYRQTLGQGPEFLTYFQNEAQLEKSRLLSDRFSAERPKGSFSTLEIQRTEQGDSAMYLCASSPRTSGSTQETQYFGPGTRLLVL.

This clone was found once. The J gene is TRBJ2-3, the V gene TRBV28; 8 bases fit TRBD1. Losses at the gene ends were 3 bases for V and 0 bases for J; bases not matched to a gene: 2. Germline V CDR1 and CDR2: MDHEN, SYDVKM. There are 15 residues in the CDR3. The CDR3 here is CASSLDRVSTDTQYF. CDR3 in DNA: TGTGCCAGCAGTTTGGACAGGGTCAGCACAGATACGCAGTATTTT.

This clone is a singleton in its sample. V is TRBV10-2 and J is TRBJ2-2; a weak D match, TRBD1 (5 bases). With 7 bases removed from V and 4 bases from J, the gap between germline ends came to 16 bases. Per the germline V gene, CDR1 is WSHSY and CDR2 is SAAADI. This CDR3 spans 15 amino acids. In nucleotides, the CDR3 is TGCGCCAGCAAAAAAGGGCAGGGCGTCACCGGGGAGCTGTTTTTT. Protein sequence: CASKKGQGVTGELFF.

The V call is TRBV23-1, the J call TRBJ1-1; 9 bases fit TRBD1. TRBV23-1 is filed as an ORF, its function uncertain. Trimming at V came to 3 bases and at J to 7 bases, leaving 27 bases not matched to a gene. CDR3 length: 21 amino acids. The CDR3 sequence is CASSQNPNTGGRGFWLSEAFF. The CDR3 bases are TGCGCCAGCAGTCAGAACCCCAATACAGGGGGCAGGGGGTTTTGGTTGAGTGAAGCTTTCTTT.

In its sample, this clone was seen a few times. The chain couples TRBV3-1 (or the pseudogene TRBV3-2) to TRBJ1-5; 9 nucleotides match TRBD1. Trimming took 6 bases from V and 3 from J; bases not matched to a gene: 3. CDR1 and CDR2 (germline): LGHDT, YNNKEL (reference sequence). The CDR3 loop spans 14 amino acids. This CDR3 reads CASRGTGHNQPQHF. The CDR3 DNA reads TGTGCCAGCAGGGGGACAGGGCACAATCAGCCCCAGCATTTT.

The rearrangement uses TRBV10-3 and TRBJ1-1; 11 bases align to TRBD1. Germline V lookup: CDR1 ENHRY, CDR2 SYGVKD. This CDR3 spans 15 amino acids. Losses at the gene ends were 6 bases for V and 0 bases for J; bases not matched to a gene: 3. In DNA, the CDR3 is TGTGCCATCAGAGGGACAGGGGGTGTGAACACTGAAGCTTTCTTT. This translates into CAIRGTGGVNTEAFF.

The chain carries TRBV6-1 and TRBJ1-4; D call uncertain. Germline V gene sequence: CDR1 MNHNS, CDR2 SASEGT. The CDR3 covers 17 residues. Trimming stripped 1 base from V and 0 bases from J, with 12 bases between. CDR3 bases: TGTGCCAGCAGTGAAGTGTTTAAGAGAACAACTAATGAAAAACTGTTTTTT. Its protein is CASSEVFKRTTNEKLFF.

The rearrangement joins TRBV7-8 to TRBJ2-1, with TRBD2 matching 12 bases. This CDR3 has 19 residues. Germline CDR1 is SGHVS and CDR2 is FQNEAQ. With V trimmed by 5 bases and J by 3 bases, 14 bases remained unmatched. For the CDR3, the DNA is TGTGCCAGCAGCGAAAAGAACCGACTAGCGGGAGTGGGCTACAATGAGCAGTTCTTC. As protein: CASSEKNRLAGVGYNEQFF.

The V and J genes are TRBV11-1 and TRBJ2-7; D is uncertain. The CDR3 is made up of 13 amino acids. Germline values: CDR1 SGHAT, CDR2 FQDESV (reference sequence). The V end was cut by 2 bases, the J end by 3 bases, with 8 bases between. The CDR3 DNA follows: TGTGCCAGCAGCTTATTTGCAGGCTACGAGCAGTACTTC. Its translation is CASSLFAGYEQYF.

CDR3 sequence reads: CASSGRDSLNEQFF. CDR3 in DNA: TGTGCCAGCAGTGGCCGGGACAGTTTAAATGAGCAGTTCTTC. This rearrangement joins TRBV2 to TRBJ2-1, with TRBD1 matching over 7 bases. J lost 7 bases, V lost 4 bases, and 7 bases had no gene match. This CDR3 spans 14 amino acids. Germline V gives CDR1 SNHLY, CDR2 FYNNEI.

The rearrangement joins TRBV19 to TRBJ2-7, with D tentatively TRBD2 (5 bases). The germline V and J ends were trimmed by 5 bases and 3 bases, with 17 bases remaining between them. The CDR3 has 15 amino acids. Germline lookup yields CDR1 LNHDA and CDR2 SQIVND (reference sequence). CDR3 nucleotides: TGTGCCAGTAGTGCCCCCCGAGGGTTGGGCTACGAGCAGTACTTC. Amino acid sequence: CASSAPRGLGYEQYF.

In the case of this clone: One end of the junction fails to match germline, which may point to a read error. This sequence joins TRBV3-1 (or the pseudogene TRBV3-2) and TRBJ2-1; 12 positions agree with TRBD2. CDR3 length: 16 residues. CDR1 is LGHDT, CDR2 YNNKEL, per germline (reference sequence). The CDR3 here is CASGQGLAGGSNEQFF. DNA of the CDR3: TGTGCCAGCGGCCAAGGGCTAGCGGGAGGGTCTAATGAGCAGTTCTTC.

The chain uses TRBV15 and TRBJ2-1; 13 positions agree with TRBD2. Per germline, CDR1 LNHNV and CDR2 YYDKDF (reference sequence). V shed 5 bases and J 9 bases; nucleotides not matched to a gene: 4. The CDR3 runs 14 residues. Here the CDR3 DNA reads TGTGCCACCAGCTCGGGACTAGCGGGACGTGAGCAGTTCTTC. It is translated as CATSSGLAGREQFF.